This T cell receptor (beta chain) is drawn from a study of T cells in Graves' hyperthyroidism and ophthalmopathy (dated 2019 in TCRdb). Some background on the complete study: Peripheral blood samples were taken at initial diagnosis, before any treatment was given. To identify distinguishing TCR V-J signatures, a discovery cohort of 100 patients was used, comprising 43 with Graves' ophthalmopathy and some 60 with stable Graves' hyperthyroidism. Whether ophthalmopathy could be predicted prospectively was tested in an independent validation cohort made up of under 20 hyperthyroidism patients plus 17 patients who later progressed to ophthalmopathy. The roughly 90 discovery patients were divided at random into training and test sets in a 7:3 ratio. In addition, the study compared T-cell repertoires in thyroid tissue and in blood from about 6 Graves' hyperthyroidism patients. Once sampling was done, hyperthyroidism patients were given methimazole at a starting dose of 30 mg daily, whereas ophthalmopathy patients were given high-dose intravenous methylprednisolone. According to the paper, TCR Vbeta CDR3 sequencing was carried out on approximately 140 peripheral blood samples, which came from fewer than 50 ophthalmopathy, around 74 hyperthyroidism and approximately 17 progressor patients.

Study-level results and caveats: No statistical method was used to set the sample size in advance, and investigators knew the group allocation. A model built on a 13 V-J signature distinguished ophthalmopathy from stable hyperthyroidism, reaching 87.88% sensitivity and 81.08% specificity in cross-validation and 80%/75% in testing. Most expanded thyroid clonotypes (frequency above 0.001) were also found in blood, which suggests that blood repertoires may mirror thyroid immune responses. In validation, the model predicted progression to ophthalmopathy a median of 6.5 months before onset, with about 71% sensitivity and 72.22% specificity.

Stable Graves' hyperthyroidism was defined as no progression to ophthalmopathy during 18 months of follow-up. Hyperthyroidism patients were newly diagnosed, had a disease duration of under 2 months, and were aged 18 to 65 years. The study excluded patients with uncontrolled infections, other autoimmune diseases, pregnancy or lactation. Diagnoses relied on clinical symptoms, serum thyroxine and TRAb, thyroid ultrasound and orbital computed tomography. PBMCs were isolated from around 10 ml of fresh peripheral blood by Ficoll-Paque density gradient centrifugation. Total RNA was extracted with Trizol reagent, and quality was checked on an Agilent 2100 Bioanalyzer. In its sample, this clonotype was seen a few times. Its specific antigen is unknown. One base away there is no much larger clone; base qualities are not given. The CDR3 holds 16 amino acids from the cysteine to the phenylalanine. Left in the record is the CDR3 DNA by itself, 48 bases read in frame from the first base. Relative to germline, V is 0 bases shorter and J is 4 bases shorter, with 14 bases between their ends. The CDR1 and CDR2 encoded by the germline V gene are SGHRS and YFSETQ.

TCR beta CDR3 regions were amplified from RNA transcripts. The first round of RT-PCR for the TCR CDR3 was performed with the HTBI primer set and the Qiagen OneStep RT-PCR kit. A second multiplex PCR round built the libraries, followed by size selection and purification. Libraries were sequenced paired-end with 100 bp reads on an Illumina HiSeq2000. As for the original processing: Raw data were processed with SOAPnuke, discarding reads with adapters, uncalled bases, mean Phred below 15, or no exact constant-primer or identifier match. High-quality paired reads were merged with COPE v1.2.5, and unique nucleotide sequences were defined as clonotypes. Clonotypes were aligned to IMGT TRBV, TRBD and TRBJ reference segments using MiTCR v1.1. The analysis included only V-J combinations with a frequency above 0.0001, which together covered more than 99% of the repertoires. A TCS score was defined as the ratio of F50 (clonal expansion) to E x V (chaos), with BLOSUM62-based TCRdist applied between CDR3 peptides within each V-J. Welch's t-statistics and random forest reduced some 510 V-J features to 10 to 15, which were used in a naive Bayes classifier (R e1071). In-frame beta chains were kept once TCRdb had trimmed the public reads at Q25 with fastp and called clones with MiXCR. Identical CDR3 protein sequences are pooled into one entry, listed with their most common genes and DNA. Clone size and V and J calls follow TCRdb, not the original study. This sample is represented by roughly 380,000 distinct CDR3 sequences; approximately 13% of them were singletons. The ten largest clonotypes hold around 5.3% of the sample.

The chain employs TRBV5-1 and TRBJ1-3; no D segment can be confidently identified. The sequencing sample was made of blood. This TCR was recovered from a woman aged 18-30 years with Graves' hyperthyroidism. CDR3 reads: CASSLARQVGGNTIYF. The bases are TGCGCCAGCAGCTTGGCCCGGCAGGTTGGGGGAAACACCATATATTTT.